A selection of T cell receptor beta chains follows, all from one sample in a study of T cell responses to AZD1222 COVID-19 vaccine. TCRdb's copy holds only in-frame clones and misses some; the assay was immunoSEQ multiplex PCR. The sample has approximately 260,000 clones, more than 85% seen once. Sequenced material: peripheral blood, taken on day 0 of AZD1222 vaccination. The receptors stem from an adult in good health. Each CDR3 is given with its conserved first and last residue. The D gene is left open where the match is weak. Part of the rows lack a size; the others show once, few, many or a class for expanded clones.

j_call clone_size cdr3_length v_call d_call cdr3_aa cdr3_nt
TRBJ2-1 once 16 TRBV27 TRBD2 CASRWGGGAGYNEQFF TGTGCCAGCAGGTGGGGCGGGGGGGCCGGATACAATGAGCAGTTCTTC
TRBJ2-1 once 16 TRBV5-1 TRBD2 CASSATLAGLYNEQFF TGCGCCAGCAGCGCCACACTAGCGGGGTTATACAATGAGCAGTTCTTC
TRBJ1-5 NA 14 TRBV29-1 NA CSVGNRERDQPQHF TGCAGCGTTGGTAACAGGGAAAGGGATCAGCCCCAGCATTTT
TRBJ1-2 NA 16 TRBV25-1 NA CASSPEGAPRGYGYTF TGTGCCAGCAGCCCCGAAGGGGCTCCAAGAGGCTATGGCTACACCTTC
TRBJ1-3 NA 15 TRBV9 NA CASSVAGLAGNTIYF TGTGCCAGCAGCGTAGCAGGGCTAGCCGGAAACACCATATATTTT
TRBJ1-5 NA 12 TRBV28 NA CASTRWNQPQHF TGTGCCAGCACGAGATGGAATCAGCCCCAGCATTTT
TRBJ2-1 NA 13 TRBV2 NA CASVRKVHNEQFF TGTGCCAGCGTCAGAAAAGTCCACAATGAGCAGTTCTTC
TRBJ1-1 NA 13 TRBV23-1 NA CASSLGLNTEAFF TGCGCCAGCAGTCTAGGCCTGAACACTGAAGCTTTCTTT
TRBJ2-7 NA 16 TRBV6-5 NA CASSYSWETNSYEQYF TGTGCCAGCAGTTACTCATGGGAGACGAACTCCTACGAGCAGTACTTC
TRBJ2-7 NA 15 TRBV7-9 NA CASSPLGQGTGEQYF TGTGCCAGCAGCCCCCTCGGGCAGGGGACTGGCGAGCAGTACTTC
TRBJ2-3 NA 12 TRBV6-5 NA CASSKGLTTQYF TGTGCCAGCAGCAAGGGACTCACTACGCAGTATTTT
TRBJ1-3 NA 12 TRBV5-4 NA CASSLSEGTIYF TGTGCCAGCAGCTTGTCGGAGGGAACCATATATTTT
TRBJ2-3 NA 15 TRBV28 NA CASSSLGKIPDTQYF TGTGCCAGCAGCTCGTTAGGGAAGATCCCAGATACGCAGTATTTT
TRBJ2-5 NA 15 TRBV6-5 NA CASSPLGTHRETQYF TGTGCCAGCAGTCCTCTGGGGACCCACCGGGAGACCCAGTACTTC
TRBJ2-7 NA 11 TRBV20-1 NA CSAPRWYEQYF TGCAGTGCTCCTAGGTGGTACGAGCAGTACTTC
TRBJ2-7 NA 14 TRBV7-2 NA CASSSTRTWEEQYF TGTGCCAGCAGCTCTACCAGGACGTGGGAAGAGCAGTACTTC